Shown below are 12 T cell receptor delta chains from a single sample sequenced in a study of gamma-delta T cells after stem cell transplantation. TCRdb called clones from the RT-PCR reads again using CATT. The repertoire holds approximately 2,500 delta-chain clones, with about 40% as singletons. Material for sequencing was gamma-delta T cells. These receptors were taken from a human donor. It is not recorded whose cells these are; they may come from a transplant donor.

V usage is TRDV2 and J usage is TRDJ1; perhaps TRDD3 as D (5 bases). The V end lost 1 base, the J end lost 0 bases, and 26 bases lay between the germline ends. The CDR3 contains 20 residues. The germline CDR1 and CDR2 sequences are GEAIGNYY and EKD. The CDR3 loop reads CACDTVNTEGVGKYTDKLIF. CDR3 sequence (DNA): TGTGCCTGTGACACGGTAAACACGGAGGGGGTCGGGAAGTACACCGATAAACTCATCTTT.

This clone was seen once. The chain recombines TRDV2 with TRDJ1, with 13 bases lining up with TRDD3. The germline gives CDR1 GEAIGNYY, CDR2 EKD. The CDR3 has 18 amino acids. V gave up 0 bases and J gave up 2 bases; unmatched junction bases: 8. The CDR3 here is CACDTVDWGIRNTDKLIF. The CDR3, as DNA: TGTGCCTGTGACACCGTGGACTGGGGGATACGCAATACCGATAAACTCATCTTT.

Points on this clone: This sequence is one base from a far larger clone and is likely a read error. The CDR3 DNA is TGTGCCTGTGACACTCTGGGACATACCCTACGGACCGATAAACTCATCTTT. This translates into CACDTLGHTLRTDKLIF. The chain uses TRDV2 and TRDJ1; the D gene could be TRDD2 or TRDD3 (5 bases each). CDR1 is GEAIGNYY and CDR2 is EKD in the germline V gene. Trimming cost V 1 base and J 2 bases, with 19 bases left between them. CDR3 length equals 17 residues.

V is TRDV2 and J is TRDJ1, with TRDD3 identical over 12 bases. The CDR3 loop spans 19 amino acids. Germline trimming cut 3 bases from V and 0 bases from J; bases unmatched to any gene: 13. Germline values: CDR1 GEAIGNYY, CDR2 EKD. The CDR3 bases are TGTGCCTGTGACTCCCTACTGGGGGATACCCCAAAGTACACCGATAAACTCATCTTT. Its protein product is CACDSLLGDTPKYTDKLIF.

This clone has a single count. Other DNA sequences from this sample encode an identical CDR3 as well. V usage is TRDV2 and J usage is TRDJ3, with TRDD3 identical over 13 bases. Germline CDR1 GEAIGNYY, CDR2 EKD. V was clipped by 3 bases and J by 7 bases; unmatched bases: 14. This CDR3 region has 20 residues. In nucleotides, the CDR3 is TGTGCCTGTGACTCCGTACTGGGGGATACGCGTATATGTGACACCCGACAGATGTTTTTC. Translating gives CACDSVLGDTRICDTRQMFF.

This clone was counted between two and nine times. This rearrangement joins TRDV2 to TRDJ1, with 8 bases lining up with TRDD3. Trimming at V came to 0 bases and at J to 0 bases, leaving 11 bases not matched to a gene. The CDR3 runs to 18 residues. Germline CDR1 GEAIGNYY, CDR2 EKD. As DNA, the CDR3 is TGTGCCTGTGACACCGTAACTGCCTGGGGGAACCACACCGATAAACTCATCTTT. It translates to CACDTVTAWGNHTDKLIF.

On this clone itself: A much larger clone sits a single nucleotide away, making a read error possible. The same CDR3 also results from other DNA sequences found in this sample. The chain employs TRDV2 and TRDJ1, with 7 bases aligning to TRDD3. This CDR3 is 18 amino acids long. CDR1 and CDR2 (germline): GEAIGNYY, EKD. The CDR3 loop reads CACDTVVLGPQRTDKLIF. CDR3 DNA: TGTGCCTGTGACACGGTCGTACTGGGGCCCCAGCGAACCGACAAACTCATCTTT.

This chain uses TRDV2 with TRDJ2; 8 nucleotides agree with TRDD3. The germline gives CDR1 GEAIGNYY, CDR2 EKD. This CDR3 has 16 residues. V lost 1 base and J lost 1; bases outside the gene matches: 4. The CDR3 DNA reads TGTGCCTGTGACACTCTGGGGGACGATTTGACAGCACAACTCTTCTTT. Its translation is CACDTLGDDLTAQLFF.

Concerning this clone itself: Possible read error: a much larger clone is one base away. At the DNA level, this CDR3 is encoded by other sequences in the same sample as well. This rearrangement joins TRDV2 to TRDJ2; TRDD3 aligns across 9 bases. Germline loops: CDR1 GEAIGNYY, CDR2 EKD. The CDR3 is 20 amino acids. The CDR3 sequence is CACDTVRTGGTTPLTAQLFF. The CDR3 DNA sequence: TGTGCCTGTGACACCGTTAGAACTGGGGGAACCACTCCTTTGACAGCCCAACTCTTCTTT.

In this sample, this clone is large. The rearrangement joins TRDV2 to TRDJ1; 12 nucleotides align to TRDD3. J lost 0 bases, V lost 0 bases, and 7 bases had no gene match. The CDR3 has 18 residues. Germline V gives CDR1 GEAIGNYY, CDR2 EKD. The DNA of the CDR3 is TGTGCCTGTGACACCGTACTGGGGGATACATCCTACACCGATAAACTCATCTTT. It codes for CACDTVLGDTSYTDKLIF.

This clone occurred once. The chain employs TRDV2 and TRDJ3; no definite D call. CDR3 length equals 19 residues. Deletions cut 0 bases from V and 0 bases from J, with 14 bases between. Germline CDR1 reads GEAIGNYY; CDR2 reads EKD. The CDR3 spells CACDTGGSLSSWDTRQMFF. Here the CDR3 DNA reads TGTGCCTGTGACACCGGTGGCTCCTTAAGCTCCTGGGACACCCGACAGATGTTTTTC.

The V call is TRDV2, the J call TRDJ1; TRDD3 matches 11 bases. V was clipped by 2 bases and J by 2 bases; unmatched bases: 9. Per the germline V gene, CDR1 is GEAIGNYY and CDR2 is EKD. CDR3 size: 17 residues. The CDR3 nucleotides are TGTGCCTGTGACAGACTGGGGGATAGGCGGGGGACCGATAAACTCATCTTT. Amino acids: CACDRLGDRRGTDKLIF.